This T cell receptor beta chain was retrieved from a study of T-cell memory formation after mild COVID-19. Study background: For the most part, TCR clusters were specific to one donor.

Study-level points and caveats: Contracting CD8+ clones were enriched in EMRA, CD4+ mainly in CM and EM. The finding that pre-infection memory included some responding clones suggested that cross-reactive memory joined.

This clonotype was seen ten or more times. Its antigen remains unidentified. A single record per CDR3 protein comes from TCRdb applying MiXCR to the 5' RACE reads. The table has roughly 400,000 distinct CDR3 sequences, about 16% seen once. The germline gives CDR1 LGHNA, CDR2 YNFKEQ. This CDR3 has 14 amino acids. Trimming left V 0 bases short and J 7 bases short, with 12 bases between. The sample comprised PBMCs or a T cell subset sorted from them (not recorded which). The sequence derives from a young man who had mild COVID-19 (a few samples of this study predate the infection). Cell type and time point are not known. The chain links TRBV4-2 to TRBJ1-2; D gene uncertain. The CDR3 DNA sequence: TGTGCCAGCAGCCAAGAGAACGCGGACGGTGGCTACACCTTC. Its protein product is CASSQENADGGYTF.